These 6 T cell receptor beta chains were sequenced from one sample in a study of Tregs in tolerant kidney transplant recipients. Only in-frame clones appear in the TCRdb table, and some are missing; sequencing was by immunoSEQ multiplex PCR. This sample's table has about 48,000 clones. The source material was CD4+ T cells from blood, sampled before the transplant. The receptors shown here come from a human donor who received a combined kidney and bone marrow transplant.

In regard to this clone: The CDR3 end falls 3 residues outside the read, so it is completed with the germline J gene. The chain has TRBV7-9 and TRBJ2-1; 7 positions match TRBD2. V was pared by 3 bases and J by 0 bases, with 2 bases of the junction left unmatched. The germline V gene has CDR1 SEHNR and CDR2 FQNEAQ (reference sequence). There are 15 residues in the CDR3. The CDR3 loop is CASSLRGSSYNEQFF. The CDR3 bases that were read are TGTGCCAGCAGCTTGCGCGGGAGCTCCTACAATGAG. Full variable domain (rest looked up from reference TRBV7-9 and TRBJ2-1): DTGVSQNPRHKITKRGQNVTFRCDPISEHNRLYWYRQTLGQGPEFLTYFQNEAQLEKSRLLSDRFSAERPKGSFSTLEIQRTEQGDSAMYLCASSLRGSSYNEQFFGPGTRLTVL.

CDR3 amino acids: CASSYYSGDEQYF. The part of the CDR3 DNA that was read is TGTGCCAGCAGTTACTATTCCGGGGACGAG. V and J are TRBV6-2 or TRBV6-3 and TRBJ2-7; TRBD2 might be the D (5 bases). The observed sequence ends 3 residues before the CDR3 terminus, with the missing tail filled in from the germline J gene. The CDR3 runs to 13 residues. Germline values: CDR1 MNHEY, CDR2 SVGEGT. V lost 1 base and J lost 5, with 9 bases in between.

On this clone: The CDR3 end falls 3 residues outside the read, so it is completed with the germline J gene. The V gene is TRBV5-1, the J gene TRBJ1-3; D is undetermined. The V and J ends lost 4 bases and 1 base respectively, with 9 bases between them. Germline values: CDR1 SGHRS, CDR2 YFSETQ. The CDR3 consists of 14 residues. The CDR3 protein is CASSLTRSGNTIYF. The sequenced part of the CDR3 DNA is TGCGCCAGCAGCCTCACAAGGTCTGGAAACACC.

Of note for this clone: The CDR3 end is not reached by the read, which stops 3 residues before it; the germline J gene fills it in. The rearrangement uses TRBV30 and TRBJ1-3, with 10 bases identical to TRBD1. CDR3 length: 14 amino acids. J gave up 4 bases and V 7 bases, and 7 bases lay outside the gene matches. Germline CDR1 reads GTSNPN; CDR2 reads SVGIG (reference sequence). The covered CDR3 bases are TGTGCCTCTTTAAGGGACAGGGGCGGAAACACC. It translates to CASLRDRGGNT. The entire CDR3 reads CASLRDRGGNTIYF.

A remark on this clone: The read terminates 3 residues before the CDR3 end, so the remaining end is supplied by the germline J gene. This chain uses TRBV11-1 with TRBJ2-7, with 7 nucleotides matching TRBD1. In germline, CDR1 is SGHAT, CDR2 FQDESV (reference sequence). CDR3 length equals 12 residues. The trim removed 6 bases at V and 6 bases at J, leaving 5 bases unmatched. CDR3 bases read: TGTGCCAGCAGACTCAGGGGGTCCGAG. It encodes CASRLRGSE. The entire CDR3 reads CASRLRGSEQYF.

CDR3 amino acids: CAWSGQGPGNEKLFF. The sequenced part of the CDR3 DNA is TGTGCCTGGAGTGGACAGGGACCGGGAAATGAAAAA. The chain joins TRBV30 to TRBJ1-4; 7 bases line up with TRBD1. The read terminates 3 residues before the CDR3 end, so the remaining end is supplied by the germline J gene. V gave up 1 base and J gave up 5 bases; unmatched junction bases: 7. The CDR3 runs to 15 residues. The germline CDR1 and CDR2 sequences are GTSNPN and SVGIG (reference sequence). Looking up the rest from reference TRBV30 and TRBJ1-4 gives the full variable domain: SQTIHQWPATLVQPVGSPLSLECTVEGTSNPNLYWYRQAAGRGLQLLFYSVGIGQISSEVPQNLSASRPQDRQFILSSKKLLLSDSGFYLCAWSGQGPGNEKLFFGSGTQLSVL.